These 24 T cell receptor beta chains came from one sample sequenced in a study of technical replicates of blood from several donors. The protocol was immunoSEQ multiplex PCR, while the TCRdb copy is restricted to in-frame clones and leaves out a portion. Of around 72,000 clones in the sample, approximately 98% were seen once. Sequences were obtained from T cells isolated from PBMCs. The receptors come from a human donor in good health.

The chain joins TRBV14 to TRBJ1-5; D call uncertain. The V and J ends lost 4 bases and 4 bases respectively, with 8 bases between them. Germline V gene lookup returns CDR1 SGHDN and CDR2 FVKESK. The CDR3 is 13 residues long. This CDR3 reads CASSRGNNQPQHF. The DNA of the CDR3 is TGTGCCAGCAGCCGCGGGAATAATCAGCCCCAGCATTTT.

This clone has just one count. The chain combines TRBV28 with TRBJ2-1; TRBD2 matches 10 bases. Germline V CDR1 and CDR2: MDHEN, SYDVKM. The CDR3 length is 14 residues. The V segment lost 4 bases and the J segment 7 bases; nucleotides outside the gene matches: 4. The CDR3 protein is CASSSLAGRNEQFF. DNA of the CDR3: TGTGCCAGCAGTTCACTAGCGGGACGGAATGAGCAGTTCTTC.

This chain connects TRBV14 to TRBJ2-1, with 10 bases aligning to TRBD2. The V segment lost 4 bases and the J segment 6 bases; nucleotides outside the gene matches: 12. CDR1 SGHDN and CDR2 FVKESK come from the germline V gene. There are 17 residues in the CDR3. The CDR3 loop is CASSPQPGLAGVNEQFF. As DNA, the CDR3 is TGTGCCAGCAGCCCCCAGCCGGGGCTAGCGGGAGTCAATGAGCAGTTCTTC.

The chain links TRBV27 to TRBJ2-5; 9 bases fit TRBD2. Germline V gives CDR1 MNHEY, CDR2 SMNVEV (reference sequence). CDR3 length equals 15 residues. V shed 3 bases and J 4 bases; nucleotides not matched to a gene: 6. CDR3 sequence (DNA): TGTGCCAGCAGTTTTGAACCTAGCGGGATAGAGACCCAGTACTTC. Encoded protein: CASSFEPSGIETQYF.

This clone was picked up one time. This CDR3 reads CASSQEGLSGTYEQYF. For the CDR3, the DNA is TGCGCCAGCAGCCAAGAAGGTCTAAGCGGGACCTACGAGCAGTACTTC. The chain employs TRBV4-3 and TRBJ2-7; TRBD2 aligns across 7 bases. Unmatched junction bases numbered 7, after V lost 0 bases and J lost 2 bases. The germline gives CDR1 LGHNA, CDR2 YSLEER. The length of the CDR3 is 16 residues.

The CDR3 DNA reads TGCGCCAGCAGCCTGGGGGGGGAGCCCACCTACGAGCAGTACTTC. Its translation: CASSLGGEPTYEQYF. V and J are TRBV4-1 and TRBJ2-5; 7 nucleotides line up with TRBD2. The J call may be incorrect, as the DNA end agrees better with TRBJ2-7. Per the germline V gene, CDR1 is MGHRA and CDR2 is YSYEKL. This CDR3 comprises 15 residues.

V usage is TRBV7-2 and J usage is TRBJ2-5; maybe TRBD2 (6 bases). Per germline, CDR1 SGHTA and CDR2 FQGNSA. Trimming removed 5 bases from V and 1 base from J, with 11 bases in between. This CDR3 has 14 amino acids. The CDR3 loop reads CASSLTSPQETQYF. CDR3 nucleotides: TGTGCCAGCAGCCTGACTAGTCCCCAAGAGACCCAGTACTTC.

This sequence joins TRBV11-3 and TRBJ2-7, with 7 nucleotides matching TRBD1. CDR3 length: 17 residues. The V and J ends lost 6 bases and 2 bases, in that order; junction bases with no gene match: 16. Looked up from germline, CDR1 is SGHNT and CDR2 is YENEEA. The CDR3 DNA sequence: TGTGCCAGCAGTTCCATCATAGACAGGGTTTTGGCCTACGAGCAGTACTTC. Its protein product is CASSSIIDRVLAYEQYF.

This chain connects TRBV11-3 to TRBJ1-1, with D hard to call. Germline V gene lookup returns CDR1 SGHNT and CDR2 YENEEA. This CDR3 comprises 13 residues. Between the trimmed V and J ends, which lost 5 bases and 6 bases, there was a span of 13 bases. This CDR3 reads CASSTAPGAEAFF. For the CDR3, the DNA is TGTGCCAGCAGCACCGCCCCGGGTGCTGAAGCTTTCTTT.

This chain links TRBV29-1 with TRBJ2-1, with 12 bases aligning to TRBD2. The trim removed 1 base at V and 6 bases at J, leaving 4 bases unmatched. The CDR3 runs 15 residues. The germline V gene has CDR1 SQVTM and CDR2 ANQGSEA. CDR3 coding DNA: TGCAGCGTTGAAGGGGCTAGCGGGAGGGCCAATGAGCAGTTCTTC. It specifies CSVEGASGRANEQFF.

The gene calls are TRBV10-3 and TRBJ1-5, with D unclear. V lost 4 bases and J 6 bases, leaving 4 bases between the germline ends. CDR1 ENHRY and CDR2 SYGVKD come from the germline V gene. The CDR3 extends over 11 amino acids. CDR3 coding DNA: TGTGCCATCAGTGCTAGTCAGCCCCAGCATTTT. This translates into CAISASQPQHF.

V and J are TRBV21-1 and TRBJ1-1. TRBV21-1 is flagged as a pseudogene. The CDR3 length is 9 residues. CDR3: CSLSRRAFF. CDR3 nucleotide sequence: TGTTCTCTAAGCAGGAGGGCTTTCTTT.

V and J are TRBV30 and TRBJ2-3; TRBD1 aligns across 9 bases. Germline values: CDR1 GTSNPN, CDR2 SVGIG (reference sequence). This CDR3 contains 14 residues. V was clipped by 3 bases and J by 3 bases; unmatched bases: 4. CDR3 sequence reads: CAWSPDRGTDTQYF. The CDR3 nucleotides read TGTGCCTGGAGCCCGGACAGGGGTACAGATACGCAGTATTTT.

The chain recombines TRBV21-1 with TRBJ1-2. TRBV21-1 is listed as a pseudogene. The length of the CDR3 is 14 residues. The CDR3 region has the DNA TGTGCCAGCAGCAAAGACGAGGGTCCCTATGGCTACACCTTC. Its translation: CASSKDEGPYGYTF.

V is TRBV5-1 and J is TRBJ2-1, with 13 bases lining up with TRBD2. The CDR3 contains 15 residues. The germline V gene encodes CDR1 SGHRS and CDR2 YFSETQ. With 1 base clipped from V and 7 bases from J, the junction kept 2 bases outside the gene matches. CDR3 loop: CASSLMTSGGNEQFF. The CDR3, as DNA: TGCGCCAGCAGCTTGATGACTAGCGGGGGGAATGAGCAGTTCTTC.

This chain joins TRBV9 and TRBJ2-3, with 14 bases aligning to TRBD2. The length of the CDR3 is 16 residues. The V and J ends lost 2 bases and 6 bases, in that order; junction bases with no gene match: 5. Germline CDR1 SGDLS, CDR2 YYNGEE. The CDR3 sequence is CASSVGTSGRDDTQYF. In DNA form, the CDR3 reads TGTGCCAGCAGCGTGGGGACTAGCGGGAGAGATGATACGCAGTATTTT. The entire variable domain, with the rest obtained from reference TRBV9 and TRBJ2-3, is as follows: DSGVTQTPKHLITATGQRVTLRCSPRSGDLSVYWYQQSLDQGLQFLIQYYNGEERAKGNILERFSAQQFPDLHSELNLSSLELGDSALYFCASSVGTSGRDDTQYFGPGTRLTVL.

The V and J genes are TRBV11-3 and TRBJ1-4, with a tentative D call TRBD1 (5 bases). Germline-derived CDR1 and CDR2 are SGHNT and YENEEA. V was clipped by 5 bases and J by 6 bases, with 16 bases between them. The CDR3 spans 15 residues. The chain's CDR3 is CASSPRRGGDEKLFF. The CDR3 DNA follows: TGTGCCAGCAGCCCCCGGCGGGGGGGAGATGAAAAACTGTTTTTT. Together with reference TRBV11-3 and TRBJ1-4, the CDR3 gives the full variable domain: EAGVVQSPRYKIIEKKQPVAFWCNPISGHNTLYWYLQNLGQGPELLIRYENEEAVDDSQLPKDRFSAERLKGVDSTLKIQPAELGDSAVYLCASSPRRGGDEKLFFGSGTQLSVL.

The V call is TRBV10-3, the J call TRBJ2-3, with D possibly TRBD1 on 6 matching bases. The V gene's germline CDR1 is ENHRY and CDR2 SYGVKD. V shed 0 bases and J shed 2 bases, with 18 bases lying between them. The CDR3 is 18 residues long. CDR3 bases: TGTGCCATCAGTGAGTCCGGTCCAGGACAGTTGACCACAGATACGCAGTATTTT. Amino acids: CAISESGPGQLTTDTQYF.

This sequence joins TRBV10-3 and TRBJ1-1; D possibly corresponds to TRBD1 (5 bases). Trimming removed 11 bases at V and 7 bases at J, with 14 bases between. Looked up from germline, CDR1 is ENHRY and CDR2 is SYGVKD. The CDR3 sequence is 11 residues long. CDR3 region: CASIGAIEAFF. DNA for the CDR3: TGTGCCTCCATTGGGGCGATTGAAGCTTTCTTT.

J is TRBJ2-1 and V is TRBV11-3; D gene unclear. Between the trimmed V and J ends, which lost 7 bases and 9 bases, there was a span of 13 bases. Germline lookup yields CDR1 SGHNT and CDR2 YENEEA. This CDR3 is 12 amino acids long. DNA for the CDR3: TGTGCCAGCACCATTCTGCCTAGTGAGCAGTTCTTC. Translated, it gives CASTILPSEQFF.

The chain couples TRBV19 to TRBJ1-1; D is unclear. V was shortened by 2 bases and J by 2 bases, with 12 bases between the two germline ends. CDR3 size: 15 residues. Germline V gene data show CDR1 as LNHDA and CDR2 as SQIVND (reference sequence). The DNA for the CDR3 is TGTGCCAGTAGTATACTAGAGGGCTCTAACACTGAAGCTTTCTTT. Protein sequence: CASSILEGSNTEAFF.

V gene TRBV18 combines with J gene TRBJ2-2; D is perhaps TRBD2 (5 bases). CDR1 KGHSH and CDR2 LQKENI come from the germline V gene. Trimming removed 4 bases from V and 2 bases from J, with 8 bases in between. This CDR3 region has 14 residues. CDR3 in amino acids: CASSRADNTGELFF. The CDR3 coding sequence is TGTGCCAGCTCACGAGCGGATAACACCGGGGAGCTGTTTTTT.

The chain combines TRBV19 with TRBJ2-1; 10 nucleotides agree with TRBD2. Germline V gene lookup returns CDR1 LNHDA and CDR2 SQIVND (reference sequence). V lost 4 bases, J lost 5 bases, and 5 bases stayed unmatched. The CDR3 runs to 15 residues. The CDR3 nucleotides are TGTGCCAGTAGTACCGGGACTAGCGCGAACAATGAGCAGTTCTTC. This gives the protein CASSTGTSANNEQFF.

J is TRBJ2-3 and V is TRBV15, with 7 bases aligning to TRBD1. This CDR3 contains 15 residues. The J segment lost 0 bases and the V segment lost 6 bases, leaving 6 bases of the junction unmatched. Germline V lookup: CDR1 LNHNV, CDR2 YYDKDF (reference sequence). The CDR3 DNA is TGTGCCACCAGTACCACAGGGGTGAGCACAGATACGCAGTATTTT. This encodes CATSTTGVSTDTQYF.